This T cell receptor (beta chain) was documented in a study of shared clonotypes between healthy human individuals. Sequencing was performed with immunoSEQ multiplex PCR; in TCRdb, only in-frame clones are kept and a portion is missing. Of some 650,000 clones listed, about 97% are singletons. Study-level findings and limits: Rarefaction indicated that sorted-subset sequencing remained incomplete although depth was large. Naive subsets, compared against memory subsets, generally had larger estimated richness values.

Germline V lookup: CDR1 MDHEN, CDR2 SYDVKM. This CDR3 contains 13 residues. The germline V and J ends were trimmed by 6 bases and 4 bases, with 12 bases remaining between them. Regarding this clone: Its antigen is not known.

The chain is built from TRBV28 and TRBJ2-5; D uncertain. The TCR originated in a woman in her twenties or thirties in good health. The material sequenced was naive CD4+ T cells sorted from blood. As for subset: CD45RA+ positively selected. The CDR3 coding sequence is TGTGCCAGCAGCCCCCACGGACGAGAGACCCAGTACTTC. Protein: CASSPHGRETQYF.